Listed here are 22 T cell receptor beta chains from one sample, sequenced in a study of spatial heterogeneity in lung cancer (dated by TCRdb to between 2019 and 2020). Receptor libraries were prepared by 5' RACE. The sequencer listed for this sample is NextSeq 500. TCRdb redid the processing of the public reads, applying fastp at Q25 and MiXCR, and retained in-frame beta chains. Identical CDR3 protein sequences are pooled into one entry, listed with their most common genes and DNA. In this sample the table shows about 120,000 distinct CDR3 sequences, over 9% of which occur a single time. Approximately 16% of the sample rests with the top ten. What the time point label conveys for this sample: blood at routine non-recurrence follow-up after resection. For TCR sequencing, whole RNA was extracted from tumor and nontumor lung tissue, or from cryopreserved PBMC samples, and no cell sorting was done. This specimen was PBMCs, taken at follow-up. The receptors derive from a male donor with early-stage non-small cell lung cancer.

The chain employs TRBV20-1 and TRBJ1-5; 8 positions agree with TRBD1. V lost 0 bases and J lost 2; bases outside the gene matches: 12. CDR3 length: 18 amino acids. CDR1 and CDR2 from the germline V gene are DFQATT and SNEGSKA (reference sequence). The CDR3 DNA sequence: TGCAGTGCTAGAGACGGACAGGGATTCCCCAAACGCAATCAGCCCCAGCATTTT. It codes for CSARDGQGFPKRNQPQHF.

This CDR3 reads CASSERQPIYNEQFF. CDR3 in DNA: TGTGCCAGCAGTGAAAGACAGCCTATTTACAATGAGCAGTTCTTC. The chain is built from TRBV2 and TRBJ2-1, with D perhaps TRBD1 (5 bases). V was trimmed by 2 bases and J by 4 bases, leaving 12 bases between them. Germline V lookup: CDR1 SNHLY, CDR2 FYNNEI. The CDR3 is 15 amino acids.

The V gene is TRBV5-1, the J gene TRBJ1-1, with D tentatively TRBD1 (6 bases). Germline V CDR1 and CDR2: SGHRS, YFSETQ. The V gene lost 1 base and the J gene lost 2 bases, with 12 bases spanning the gap. This CDR3 is built from 15 residues. DNA for the CDR3: TGCGCCAGCAGCTTGCGGCAGGGGCCCAACACTGAAGCTTTCTTT. Its translation is CASSLRQGPNTEAFF. Together with reference TRBV5-1 and TRBJ1-1, the CDR3 gives the full variable domain: KAGVTQTPRYLIKTRGQQVTLSCSPISGHRSVSWYQQTPGQGLQFLFEYFSETQRNKGNFPGRFSGRQFSNSRSEMNVSTLELGDSALYLCASSLRQGPNTEAFFGQGTRLTVV.

This clonotype was recorded a few times. The J gene is TRBJ1-2, the V gene TRBV7-2; no definite D call. CDR3 length: 13 amino acids. CDR1 and CDR2 (germline): SGHTA, FQGNSA. Trimming shortened V by 5 bases and J by 5 bases, and 12 bases separated the two germline ends. CDR3 DNA sequence: TGTGCCAGCAGCCCTGCACAGAGATATGGCTACACCTTC. Translated, it gives CASSPAQRYGYTF.

This clonotype appeared a few times. This sequence joins TRBV18 and TRBJ1-2; D unclear. Germline CDR1 and CDR2: KGHSH and LQKENI. CDR3 size: 15 residues. V was clipped by 0 bases and J by 2 bases, with 10 bases between them. The CDR3 region has the DNA TGTGCCAGCTCACCACCTGGAGGAAGAAACTATGGCTACACCTTC. Translation: CASSPPGGRNYGYTF.

In its sample, this clonotype was seen many times. The chain uses TRBV29-1 and TRBJ2-7; D is perhaps TRBD2 (5 bases). Trimming stripped 5 bases from V and 1 base from J, with 9 bases between. Looked up from germline, CDR1 is SQVTM and CDR2 is ANQGSEA. The CDR3 has 12 residues. In DNA form, the CDR3 reads TGCAGCGTTATAGGGAGTTCCTACGAGCAGTACTTC. This encodes CSVIGSSYEQYF.

This clonotype was counted between two and nine times. The chain carries TRBV15 and TRBJ1-2; no definite D call. Between the trimmed V and J ends, which lost 0 bases and 2 bases, there was a span of 13 bases. The germline V gene encodes CDR1 LNHNV and CDR2 YYDKDF (reference sequence). This CDR3 has 16 amino acids. CDR3 DNA: TGTGCCACCAGCAGAGATTACGGCGAAGTCAACTATGGCTACACCTTC. This codes for CATSRDYGEVNYGYTF.

The rearrangement joins TRBV10-3 to TRBJ2-3, with 11 nucleotides matching TRBD1. The CDR3 is 16 amino acids. Germline V gives CDR1 ENHRY, CDR2 SYGVKD. V was pared by 5 bases and J by 2 bases, with 6 bases of the junction left unmatched. The CDR3 loop is CAISTGTGGPTDTQYF. The CDR3 coding sequence is TGTGCCATCAGTACGGGGACAGGGGGTCCCACAGATACGCAGTATTTT.

This clonotype was picked up many times. The rearrangement links TRBV7-9 to TRBJ2-7, with D maybe TRBD1 (6 bases). The CDR3 has 14 residues. Trimming stripped 3 bases from V and 2 bases from J, with 11 bases between. Germline CDR1 SEHNR, CDR2 FQNEAQ (reference sequence). The CDR3 DNA is TGTGCCAGCAGCTTGACAGGTGGAACCTACGAGCAGTACTTC. This gives the protein CASSLTGGTYEQYF.

In its sample, this clonotype was seen a few times. This rearrangement joins TRBV18 to TRBJ1-2; 7 bases align to TRBD1. With 4 bases clipped from V and 5 bases from J, the junction kept 4 bases outside the gene matches. The CDR3 extends over 13 amino acids. CDR1 and CDR2 from the germline V gene are KGHSH and LQKENI. The CDR3 here is CASSLPGQYGYTF. The CDR3 coding sequence is TGTGCCAGCTCACTACCGGGACAGTATGGCTACACCTTC.

This clonotype was observed a handful of times. The J gene is TRBJ2-3, the V gene TRBV5-4; TRBD1 or TRBD2 may be the D gene (5 bases each). Germline V gene lookup returns CDR1 SGHNT and CDR2 YYREEE (reference sequence). The CDR3 covers 15 residues. The V end was cut by 1 base, the J end by 4 bases, with 13 bases between. Here the CDR3 DNA reads TGTGCCAGCAGCTTGAAGGGACCAGGCCCAGATACGCAGTATTTT. This encodes CASSLKGPGPDTQYF.

This clonotype was seen a handful of times. The V call is TRBV5-1, the J call TRBJ2-3; either TRBD1 or TRBD2 may fit D (5 bases each). The CDR3 runs to 14 residues. Germline loops: CDR1 SGHRS, CDR2 YFSETQ. With 3 bases removed from V and 11 bases from J, the gap between germline ends came to 19 bases. The CDR3: CASSSQELAVGQYF. The CDR3 bases are TGCGCCAGCAGCTCACAGGAGCTAGCCGTGGGGCAGTATTTT. Supplemented by reference TRBV5-1 and TRBJ2-3, the full variable domain reads KAGVTQTPRYLIKTRGQQVTLSCSPISGHRSVSWYQQTPGQGLQFLFEYFSETQRNKGNFPGRFSGRQFSNSRSEMNVSTLELGDSALYLCASSSQELAVGQYFGPGTRLTVL.

This clonotype was observed many times. V usage is TRBV29-1 and J usage is TRBJ1-4; TRBD1 aligns across 7 bases. With 3 bases clipped from V and 8 bases from J, the junction kept 6 bases outside the gene matches. The length of the CDR3 is 13 residues. Germline CDR1 and CDR2: SQVTM and ANQGSEA. The CDR3 protein is CSVEGQRGEKLFF. The CDR3 DNA is TGCAGCGTTGAGGGACAGAGGGGCGAAAAACTGTTTTTT.

CDR3 nucleotides: TGTGCCAGCAGTTACTCGGGGCTAGCGGGAGCCTTTGATACGCAGTATTTT. This codes for CASSYSGLAGAFDTQYF. The rearrangement joins TRBV6-2 or TRBV6-3 to TRBJ2-3; 10 bases agree with TRBD2. The CDR3 runs to 17 residues. V lost 0 bases and J lost 6; bases outside the gene matches: 9. Germline V gives CDR1 MNHEY, CDR2 SVGEGT.

In this sample, this clonotype turned up a few times. The chain couples TRBV7-9 to TRBJ2-7; D is perhaps TRBD1 (6 bases). This CDR3 region has 13 residues. Trimming pared 5 bases from V and 4 bases from J, leaving 12 bases between. Germline values: CDR1 SEHNR, CDR2 FQNEAQ (reference sequence). CDR3 region: CASSPGVGYEQYF. For the CDR3, the DNA is TGTGCCAGCAGCCCAGGGGTAGGGTACGAGCAGTACTTC.

This clonotype was counted ten times or more. The rearrangement joins TRBV6-4 to TRBJ1-1, with D maybe TRBD1 (6 bases). Trimming took 5 bases from V and 6 from J, leaving 22 bases between them. This CDR3 has 16 residues. The germline CDR1 and CDR2 sequences are MRHNA and SNTAGT. CDR3 nucleotide sequence: TGTGCCAGCAGTCCGACGGACAGAACCGCAATCGCTGAAGCTTTCTTT. Translating it yields CASSPTDRTAIAEAFF.

This sequence joins TRBV7-9 and TRBJ1-5; a possible D gene is TRBD1 (6 bases). Germline loops: CDR1 SEHNR, CDR2 FQNEAQ (reference sequence). The CDR3 runs to 15 residues. V lost 5 bases, J lost 6 bases, and 17 bases lay in between. CDR3 loop: CASSQTGGGSQPQHF. The CDR3 DNA reads as TGTGCCAGCAGCCAGACAGGAGGAGGGAGTCAGCCCCAGCATTTT.

This clonotype was seen ten or more times. The chain is built from TRBV7-9 and TRBJ2-2; 14 bases are shared with TRBD2. The CDR3 spans 17 residues. The J segment lost 3 bases and the V segment lost 5 bases, leaving 5 bases of the junction unmatched. Germline CDR1 is SEHNR and CDR2 is FQNEAQ (reference sequence). The CDR3, as DNA: TGTGCCAGCAGCCAACCGGGACTAGCGGGGGACACCGGGGAGCTGTTTTTT. Its protein is CASSQPGLAGDTGELFF.

This clonotype was seen at least ten times. This rearrangement joins TRBV7-2 to TRBJ2-2; D uncertain. The germline V gene encodes CDR1 SGHTA and CDR2 FQGNSA. The CDR3 is made up of 15 amino acids. The V end was cut by 2 bases, the J end by 9 bases, with 16 bases between. In DNA, the CDR3 is TGTGCCAGCAGCTTAAATAGTAGGTCGCACCGGGAGCTGTTTTTT. Translating it yields CASSLNSRSHRELFF.

This clonotype showed up just a few times. The chain carries TRBV7-6 and TRBJ1-2; the D gene is possibly TRBD1 (6 bases). Germline lookup yields CDR1 SGHVS and CDR2 FNYEAQ. CDR3 size: 15 residues. V lost 5 bases and J lost 5, with 18 bases in between. CDR3 loop: CASSPTGGTTYGYTF. CDR3 DNA sequence: TGTGCCAGCAGCCCCACCGGGGGGACAACTTATGGCTACACCTTC.

This clonotype was seen only a few times. The chain links TRBV20-1 to TRBJ2-7; no clear D gene. Trimming shortened V by 6 bases and J by 6 bases, and 6 bases separated the two germline ends. Germline CDR1 is DFQATT and CDR2 is SNEGSKA (reference sequence). This CDR3 comprises 9 residues. This CDR3 reads CSAGVEQYF. CDR3 DNA: TGCAGTGCAGGTGTCGAGCAGTACTTC.

The chain couples TRBV20-1 to TRBJ2-1; no clear D. The CDR3 runs to 14 residues. Germline values: CDR1 DFQATT, CDR2 SNEGSKA (reference sequence). V lost 3 bases to trimming and J lost 0 bases, with 9 bases between them. Here the CDR3 reads CSASRSSSYNEQFF. The CDR3 coding sequence is TGCAGTGCTAGCCGTTCAAGCTCCTACAATGAGCAGTTCTTC.